These T cell receptor beta chains were read from a single sample in a study of shared clonotypes between healthy human individuals. Method: immunoSEQ multiplex PCR; TCRdb's copy keeps in-frame clones and lacks some. Of some 2 million clones listed, about 95% are singletons. Sequencing input: naive CD4+ T cells sorted from blood. The receptor source for this set is a man aged 18-30 years in good health. Each CDR3 is given with its conserved first and last residue. The D gene is left open where the match is weak. Only part of the rows carry a size: once, few, many, or a class if the clone is expanded.

TRBJ2-7,TRBD1,TRBV10-3,.,CAISESTGGTGHEQYF,TGTGCCATCAGTGAGTCGACAGGGGGGACAGGGCACGAGCAGTACTTC
TRBJ2-7,.,TRBV4-1,.,CASSQESQGKISYEQYF,TGCGCCAGCAGCCAAGAATCCCAGGGGAAGATTTCCTACGAGCAGTACTTC
TRBJ2-1,TRBD2,TRBV4-3,.,CASSQRLAGVTYNEQFF,TGCGCCAGCAGCCAACGACTAGCGGGAGTTACCTACAATGAGCAGTTCTTC
TRBJ1-2,.,TRBV6-1,.,CASSEPMTGHYGYTF,TGTGCCAGCAGTGAGCCCATGACGGGCCACTATGGCTACACCTTC
TRBJ1-5,.,TRBV4-1,once,CASSHETSALAQHF,TGCGCCAGCAGCCACGAGACGTCAGCGTTAGCCCAGCATTTT
TRBJ1-4,.,TRBV19,.,CASSIKEKLFF,TGTGCCAGTAGTATAAAGGAAAAACTGTTTTTT
TRBJ1-6,.,TRBV6-5,.,CASSPLGRNSPLHF,TGTGCCAGCAGCCCTCTGGGGCGAAATTCACCCCTCCACTTT
TRBJ2-7,TRBD1,TRBV9,.,CASSVGDRVAFPYEQYF,TGTGCCAGCAGCGTTGGGGACAGGGTGGCCTTCCCCTACGAGCAGTACTTC
TRBJ2-7,TRBD2,TRBV5-1,.,CASSPSGAHEQYF,TGCGCCAGCAGCCCTAGCGGGGCCCACGAGCAGTACTTC
TRBJ2-1,.,TRBV9,.,CASSVALWGSDEQFF,TGTGCCAGCAGCGTAGCGCTGTGGGGTTCGGATGAGCAGTTCTTC
TRBJ2-5,.,TRBV6-1,.,CASSAGQGTFQETQYF,TGTGCCAGCAGTGCTGGGCAGGGGACATTCCAAGAGACCCAGTACTTC
TRBJ2-7,.,TRBV2,.,CASSEAYYEQYF,TGTGCCAGCAGTGAAGCCTACTACGAGCAGTACTTC
TRBJ1-4,.,TRBV10-2,.,CASSESHEKLFF,TGCGCCAGCAGTGAGTCCCATGAAAAACTGTTTTTT
TRBJ2-3,TRBD2,TRBV6-5,.,CASSYSLADDTQYF,TGTGCCAGCAGTTACTCCCTAGCGGATGATACGCAGTATTTT
TRBJ1-2,.,TRBV5-6,.,CASSRWGDGGYTF,TGTGCCAGCAGCCGGTGGGGGGACGGCGGCTACACCTTC
TRBJ2-3,.,TRBV2,.,CATAVDTDTQYF,TGTGCCACAGCCGTTGACACAGATACGCAGTATTTT
TRBJ2-3,.,TRBV10-2,.,CASSDGGLTPSTDTQYF,TGCGCCAGCAGTGATGGGGGACTCACACCTAGCACAGATACGCAGTATTTT
TRBJ1-6,TRBD1,TRBV27,.,CASSARQGTNSPLHF,TGTGCCAGCAGTGCACGACAGGGTACTAATTCACCCCTCCACTTT
TRBJ2-7,TRBD1,TRBV2,once,CASSLNRGSEQYF,TGTGCCAGCAGTTTAAACAGGGGTTCCGAGCAGTACTTC
TRBJ2-5,.,TRBV6-6,.,CASSPLGQETQYF,TGTGCCAGCAGTCCCTTAGGGCAAGAGACCCAGTACTTC
TRBJ1-5,.,TRBV12-5,.,CASGLVLGVHRDQPQHF,TGTGCTAGTGGTTTGGTATTGGGGGTTCATAGAGATCAGCCCCAGCATTTT
TRBJ1-5,.,TRBV1,.,CTSSDDPTPNQPQHF,TGCACCAGCAGCGACGACCCGACCCCCAATCAGCCCCAGCATTTT